These 2 T cell receptor beta chains were all obtained from the same sample, sequenced in a study of response to subunit inactivated influenza vaccine. MiXCR, applied by TCRdb to the RT-PCR reads, yields one record per CDR3 protein. Among hundreds of thousands of distinct CDR3 sequences listed, 13% to 15% were seen once. The sample consisted of PBMCs from blood, taken 14 to 15 days before vaccination. The receptor source for this set is a man in his fifties or sixties who received an inactivated influenza vaccine.

The chain combines TRBV28 with TRBJ2-2; TRBD1 matches 9 bases. CDR1 and CDR2 from the germline V gene are MDHEN and SYDVKM. V lost 6 bases, J lost 3 bases, and 5 bases stayed unmatched. This CDR3 is built from 15 residues. The DNA of the CDR3 is TGTGCCAGCAGGGCACAGGGGGCGTACACCGGGGAGCTGTTTTTT. Amino acid sequence: CASRAQGAYTGELFF.

A few counts support this clonotype. The V gene is TRBV4-1, the J gene TRBJ2-2; D call uncertain. Looked up from germline, CDR1 is MGHRA and CDR2 is YSYEKL. The CDR3 contains 14 residues. V was pared by 0 bases and J by 3 bases, with 5 bases between. CDR3 nucleotide sequence: TGCGCCAGCAGCCAAGAGTTTTACACCGGGGAGCTGTTTTTT. Translating it yields CASSQEFYTGELFF.